Below, one TCR beta chain is given with its context. This sample is part of a study of blood T cell repertoires in COVID-19. Study-level background: COVID-19 samples, acute and convalescent, were from the United States, Italy and Spain. The analysed material was cDNA or gDNA that came from T cells, B-cell-depleted T cells, or PBMCs.

Authors' analysis steps: Reference gene primer amplification in the assay estimated nucleated cell counts. The protocol was immunoSEQ multiplex PCR, while the TCRdb copy is restricted to in-frame clones and leaves out a portion. The DNA was the basis for D and trimming; V, J and clone size are from that table. The sample has some 220,000 clones, about 85% seen once. J lost 6 bases, V lost 2 bases, and 9 bases had no gene match. CDR1 and CDR2 from the germline V gene are MNHEY and SMNVEV (reference sequence). This CDR3 region has 17 residues. J is TRBJ2-2 and V is TRBV27; TRBD2 aligns across 10 bases. This TCR came from a woman of 80 years or more with active or convalescent COVID-19. The sequenced material came from peripheral blood. CDR3 protein: CASSLLLRSGRAGELFF. In DNA, the CDR3 is TGTGCCAGCAGTTTACTTCTAAGGAGCGGGAGGGCCGGGGAGCTGTTTTTT.